The clone carrying this T cell receptor beta chain has a single count. The sample is drawn from a study of blood T cell repertoires in COVID-19. For the study at large: COVID-19 samples collected from the United States, Italy and Spain covered acute and convalescent phases. From T cells, B-cell-depleted T cells, or PBMCs came the material, which was cDNA or gDNA.

The germline V gene has CDR1 SGHTA and CDR2 FQGNSA. CDR3 length: 13 amino acids. Trimming took 6 bases from V and 13 from J; bases not matched to a gene: 7. Per the original methods: Amplification with reference gene primers provided the estimates of nucleated cell counts. Generated by immunoSEQ multiplex PCR, the TCRdb table keeps only in-frame clones and is missing some. For V, J and clone size, that table is used; D and trimming come from the DNA. The sample holds more than 45,000 clones; 82% are singletons and the top ten take around a fifth. The genes are TRBV7-2 and TRBJ2-1; 12 bases fit TRBD2. Sample: peripheral blood. The TCR comes from a woman aged 55-75 years with acute or convalescent COVID-19. CDR3 nucleotides: TGTGCCAGCAGGGCTAGCGGGGGGGGGTTTCAGTTCTTC. It yields the protein CASRASGGGFQFF. Drawing the rest from reference TRBV7-2 and TRBJ2-1, the complete variable domain is GAGVSQSPSNKVTEKGKDVELRCDPISGHTALYWYRQSLGQGLEFLIYFQGNSAPDKSGLPSDRFSAERTGGSVSTLTIQRTQQEDSAVYLCASRASGGGFQFFGPGTRLTVL.